This T cell receptor beta chain was recovered during a study of T cells after yellow fever vaccination. Looking at the study overall: For low cell numbers, libraries were made with SMART-Seq v4 Ultra Low Input. Study-level results: Weaker overall was a secondary response that nonetheless peaked faster, on day 5 versus 15.

Conversion of TCR transcripts into cDNA relied on 5'RACE template switching, which added a universal primer site and UMIs. TCRdb ran MiXCR on the 5' RACE reads and lists one entry per CDR3 protein. The sample lists about 630,000 distinct CDR3 sequences; over 9% were seen once. A few counts support this clonotype. Its specificity is not known. This TCR was recovered from a man younger than 45 who received the YFV17D yellow fever vaccine. The sample was PBMCs, taken on the day of the yellow fever booster vaccination.

DNA of the CDR3: TGCGCCAGCAGCTCGGCCCCTCGGTCCTACAATGAGCAGTTCTTC. Translating it yields CASSSAPRSYNEQFF. The chain employs TRBV5-1 and TRBJ2-1; no clear D gene. V dropped 3 bases and J dropped 1 base, with 11 bases sitting between them. The CDR3 is 15 residues long. The germline V gene encodes CDR1 SGHRS and CDR2 YFSETQ.